These 7 T cell receptor beta chains share one sample of origin, sequenced in a study of T cells after yellow fever vaccination. TCRdb processed the 5' RACE reads anew with MiXCR; each CDR3 protein has one entry. Of roughly 260,000 distinct CDR3 sequences listed, around 13% are singletons. Here the sequenced sample was CD4+ T cells sorted from PBMCs, taken 45 days after the yellow fever booster vaccination. The receptors originated from a man younger than 45 who received the YFV17D yellow fever vaccine.

The genes are TRBV29-1 and TRBJ2-3; 7 nucleotides match TRBD2. The CDR3 sequence is 17 residues long. With 8 bases clipped from V and 1 base from J, the junction kept 18 bases outside the gene matches. Germline V gene data show CDR1 as SQVTM and CDR2 as ANQGSEA. The CDR3 loop is CSSYLAATFPGTDTQYF. The CDR3 DNA sequence: TGCAGCTCATACCTAGCGGCTACCTTCCCTGGCACAGATACGCAGTATTTT.

The chain is built from TRBV4-3 and TRBJ2-2, with 9 bases fitting TRBD1. The CDR3 runs 16 residues. CDR1 and CDR2 from the germline V gene are LGHNA and YSLEER. The V gene end was trimmed by 1 base and the J gene end by 0 bases; junction bases not matched to a gene: 0. CDR3 sequence (DNA): TGCGCCAGCAGCCAAGGACAGGGGGCGAACACCGGGGAGCTGTTTTTT. Translated: CASSQGQGANTGELFF.

In its sample, this clonotype was seen a few times. This rearrangement joins TRBV5-1 to TRBJ2-4; TRBD1 aligns across 7 bases. The CDR3 length is 13 residues. The germline V gene encodes CDR1 SGHRS and CDR2 YFSETQ. V shed 4 bases and J 8 bases; nucleotides not matched to a gene: 6. This CDR3 is CASSPTGSDIQYF. The CDR3 DNA reads as TGCGCCAGCAGCCCGACAGGGTCGGACATTCAGTACTTC.

This clonotype has more than one count but fewer than ten. The V and J genes are TRBV4-3 and TRBJ2-4, with D possibly TRBD1 on 6 matching bases. This CDR3 has 18 residues. Deletions cut 0 bases from V and 6 bases from J, with 21 bases between. CDR1 and CDR2 (germline): LGHNA, YSLEER. The CDR3 region is CASSQDFGTFRLANIQYF. The CDR3 DNA is TGCGCCAGCAGCCAAGATTTCGGGACATTTAGACTGGCAAACATTCAGTACTTC.

This clonotype has a handful of counts. The rearrangement joins TRBV20-1 to TRBJ2-1; 8 nucleotides match TRBD2. Unmatched junction bases numbered 11, after V lost 3 bases and J lost 4 bases. Germline CDR1 and CDR2: DFQATT and SNEGSKA (reference sequence). The CDR3 loop spans 16 amino acids. The CDR3 here is CSASTSGFRSYNEQFF. The CDR3 DNA is TGCAGTGCTAGTACTAGCGGCTTCCGAAGTTACAATGAGCAGTTCTTC.

This clonotype was seen many times. The chain carries TRBV20-1 and TRBJ2-7; 9 bases fit TRBD2. This CDR3 contains 14 residues. The ends lost 1 base at V and 3 bases at J; junction bases unmatched: 4. Germline loops: CDR1 DFQATT, CDR2 SNEGSKA (reference sequence). The CDR3 sequence is CSARVLAGFYEQYF. Here the CDR3 DNA reads TGCAGTGCTAGAGTTCTAGCGGGATTCTACGAGCAGTACTTC.

The chain couples TRBV30 to TRBJ1-1; D gene uncertain. Germline lookup yields CDR1 GTSNPN and CDR2 SVGIG (reference sequence). Deletions cut 3 bases from V and 4 bases from J, with 12 bases between. This CDR3 is 13 amino acids long. This CDR3 is CAWSQGWGTEAFF. CDR3 sequence (DNA): TGTGCCTGGAGCCAAGGGTGGGGCACTGAAGCTTTCTTT.